This entry is about one T cell receptor beta chain. The antigen remains unidentified. TCRdb used MiXCR to reprocess the reads, holding one entry per CDR3 protein. The table has 310,000 or so distinct CDR3 sequences, roughly 25% seen once; the top ten hold around 14%. The data originate from a study of T cell repertoires in cytomegalovirus infection. Study at large: CMV infection plus the matching HLA type was flagged by public TCR beta signatures.

The study, taken as a whole, reports: In two of eight donors, the top clonotype was HLA-C-restricted CMV-specific.

The receptor was derived from a human donor in good health (CMV status not recorded). Some clones in this sample may be carry-over from other donors' samples. The specimen sequenced was PBMCs.

The CDR3 DNA reads as TGTGCCAGCAGCCCCTGGGGGTCCTATGGCTACACCTTC. Its translation: CASSPWGSYGYTF. The chain carries TRBV14 and TRBJ1-2, with D tentatively TRBD1 (5 bases). Germline lookup yields CDR1 SGHDN and CDR2 FVKESK. The CDR3 contains 13 residues. Trimming took 4 bases from V and 4 from J, leaving 10 bases between them.